Below are 21 T cell receptor beta chains sequenced from a single sample in a study of cytomegalovirus exposure and HLA in healthy donors. Use of 60 Vbeta and 13 Jbeta primers characterized the PCR. Repertoires were generated with immunoSEQ multiplex PCR, while TCRdb's copy carries only in-frame clones and drops some. The top ten hold 0.71% of the sample, which has about 200,000 clones, approximately 88% seen once. Sequencing was carried out using PBMCs. The receptor source for this set is a boy between 2 and 10 years old in good health and CMV-seronegative.

V gene TRBV14 combines with J gene TRBJ1-5; 12 bases align to TRBD1. J lost 4 bases, V lost 0 bases, and 7 bases had no gene match. This CDR3 is built from 18 residues. Germline V lookup: CDR1 SGHDN, CDR2 FVKESK. The CDR3, as DNA: TGTGCCAGCAGCCAAGAAACCCCGGGACAGGGGGCTAATCAGCCCCAGCATTTT. It specifies CASSQETPGQGANQPQHF.

J is TRBJ1-5 and V is TRBV15; perhaps TRBD1 as D (5 bases). The CDR3 consists of 14 residues. Germline V gives CDR1 LNHNV, CDR2 YYDKDF (reference sequence). With 3 bases removed from V and 4 bases from J, the gap between germline ends came to 10 bases. This chain's CDR3 is CATSRDIGNQPQHF. CDR3 nucleotides: TGTGCCACCAGCAGGGACATCGGGAATCAGCCCCAGCATTTT.

A note on this clone: The junction does not match germline at one end; this may be a read error. This chain links TRBV4-1 with TRBJ2-1; TRBD2 matches 10 bases. Germline V gene data show CDR1 as MGHRA and CDR2 as YSYEKL. The CDR3 is 12 amino acids. CDR3 protein: CASSHGLAVWVF. The CDR3 DNA is TGCGCCAGCAGCCATGGACTAGCGGTTTGGGTCTTC.

The chain links TRBV9 to TRBJ1-1; 7 nucleotides agree with TRBD1. This CDR3 is built from 14 residues. Trimming took 5 bases from V and 5 from J; bases not matched to a gene: 9. Per the germline V gene, CDR1 is SGDLS and CDR2 is YYNGEE. The CDR3 bases are TGTGCCAGCAGGCTAACAGGGGATTCAACTGAAGCTTTCTTT. It is translated as CASRLTGDSTEAFF.

This chain joins TRBV6-5 and TRBJ2-1, with 7 bases identical to TRBD2. There are 16 residues in the CDR3. CDR1 is MNHEY, CDR2 SVGAGI, per germline. V dropped 3 bases and J dropped 0; count of bases not matched to a gene: 5. Here the CDR3 DNA reads TGTGCCAGCAGTTATGAAGCGGGGTCCTCCTACAATGAGCAGTTCTTC. This translates into CASSYEAGSSYNEQFF.

This clone was counted only a few times. The rearrangement links TRBV6-5 to TRBJ1-4; D possibly corresponds to TRBD1 (5 bases). Per the germline V gene, CDR1 is MNHEY and CDR2 is SVGAGI. The V end was cut by 6 bases, the J end by 8 bases, with 13 bases between. This CDR3 comprises 13 residues. CDR3 nucleotides: TGTGCCAGCAGCGCAGGGTTAGACGAAAAACTGTTTTTT. Translated: CASSAGLDEKLFF.

The V gene is TRBV18, the J gene TRBJ1-5, with 7 nucleotides matching TRBD1. CDR3 length: 15 amino acids. The V gene's germline CDR1 is KGHSH and CDR2 LQKENI. The V gene end was trimmed by 3 bases and the J gene end by 4 bases; junction bases not matched to a gene: 6. CDR3 region: CASSPGQPTNQPQHF. CDR3 DNA sequence: TGTGCCAGCTCACCGGGACAGCCTACTAATCAGCCCCAGCATTTT.

The chain joins TRBV19 to TRBJ2-5; D call uncertain. CDR3 length: 14 residues. V was shortened by 3 bases and J by 1 base, with 9 bases between the two germline ends. Germline-derived CDR1 and CDR2 are LNHDA and SQIVND (reference sequence). DNA of the CDR3: TGTGCCAGTAGTATTGGAGCAGTCCAAGAGACCCAGTACTTC. This translates into CASSIGAVQETQYF.

The V and J genes are TRBV30 and TRBJ2-3; D gene ambiguous. V shed 0 bases and J shed 0 bases, with 7 bases lying between them. Germline CDR1 GTSNPN, CDR2 SVGIG (reference sequence). The CDR3 covers 14 residues. CDR3: CAWSVILSTDTQYF. CDR3 nucleotides: TGTGCCTGGAGTGTAATTCTGAGCACAGATACGCAGTATTTT.

The chain couples TRBV5-1 to TRBJ2-7, with D unresolved. The CDR3 runs 14 residues. Per germline, CDR1 SGHRS and CDR2 YFSETQ. V lost 0 bases to trimming and J lost 0 bases, with 7 bases between them. The CDR3 sequence: CASSLVPSSYEQYF. The CDR3 nucleotides are TGCGCCAGCAGCTTGGTCCCTAGCTCCTACGAGCAGTACTTC.

This clone was recorded once. The genes are TRBV6-5 and TRBJ1-1; 7 positions match TRBD1. V shed 7 bases, J shed 3 bases, and the junction held 8 bases outside the gene matches. CDR1 is MNHEY, CDR2 SVGAGI, per germline. This CDR3 has 14 residues. In nucleotides, the CDR3 is TGTGCCAGCAATCGACAGGGCGAACACACTGAAGCTTTCTTT. As protein: CASNRQGEHTEAFF.

The rearrangement joins TRBV6-4 to TRBJ1-4; D unresolved. In germline, CDR1 is MRHNA, CDR2 SNTAGT. CDR3 length: 14 residues. V was clipped by 3 bases and J by 4 bases, with 9 bases between them. The CDR3, as DNA: TGTGCCAGCAGTGAACACGGGGATAATGAAAAACTGTTTTTT. It yields the protein CASSEHGDNEKLFF.

The V gene is TRBV30, the J gene TRBJ2-2, with unresolved D. V lost 6 bases and J lost 0, with 11 bases in between. There are 14 residues in the CDR3. Germline assignment: CDR1 GTSNPN and CDR2 SVGIG (reference sequence). This chain's CDR3 is CACKRLSNTGELFF. The CDR3 region has the DNA TGTGCCTGCAAAAGACTTTCGAACACCGGGGAGCTGTTTTTT.

The chain combines TRBV28 with TRBJ1-5; a weak D match, TRBD1 (5 bases). The germline V gene has CDR1 MDHEN and CDR2 SYDVKM. Trimming removed 6 bases from V and 3 bases from J, with 15 bases in between. The CDR3 sequence is 15 residues long. This CDR3 is CASSQATVINQPQHF. The CDR3, as DNA: TGTGCCAGCAGCCAAGCGACAGTGATCAATCAGCCCCAGCATTTT.

The genes are TRBV30 and TRBJ1-4, with 7 bases that match TRBD1. The CDR3 loop spans 12 amino acids. Germline CDR1 reads GTSNPN; CDR2 reads SVGIG (reference sequence). J was trimmed by 8 bases and V by 5 bases; bases with no gene match: 5. The CDR3 loop reads CAWGGTDEKLFF. For the CDR3, the DNA is TGTGCCTGGGGGGGGACAGACGAAAAACTGTTTTTT.

The chain carries TRBV6-6 and TRBJ2-1; D is perhaps TRBD1 (6 bases). The ends were cut back, 6 bases at V and 6 bases at J, with 18 bases in the middle. Germline V gene lookup returns CDR1 MNHNY and CDR2 SVGAGI (reference sequence). The CDR3 is made up of 15 amino acids. The CDR3 nucleotides are TGTGCCAGCAGCACCGGGACACTTACAGGCAATGAGCAGTTCTTC. It is translated as CASSTGTLTGNEQFF.

The chain links TRBV15 to TRBJ2-3, with TRBD2 matching 8 bases. V dropped 6 bases and J dropped 1; count of bases not matched to a gene: 3. CDR1 and CDR2 (germline): LNHNV, YYDKDF (reference sequence). The CDR3 covers 14 residues. The CDR3 protein is CATRAGLGTDTQYF. CDR3 in DNA: TGTGCCACCAGAGCGGGACTAGGCACAGATACGCAGTATTTT.

The chain employs TRBV29-1 and TRBJ2-2; 10 bases are shared with TRBD1. In germline, CDR1 is SQVTM, CDR2 ANQGSEA. CDR3 length equals 14 residues. The V gene end was trimmed by 2 bases and the J gene end by 7 bases; junction bases not matched to a gene: 4. CDR3 DNA: TGCAGCGTTGAAACCGGGACAGGGGACGGGGAGCTGTTTTTT. Translating it yields CSVETGTGDGELFF.

The chain employs TRBV5-1 and TRBJ1-2, with D unresolved. Germline V gene sequence: CDR1 SGHRS, CDR2 YFSETQ. V lost 0 bases, J lost 4 bases, and 10 bases lay in between. The CDR3 runs to 14 residues. The CDR3 DNA sequence: TGCGCCAGCAGCTTGGCTACCTCGAGCTATGGCTACACCTTC. This sequence encodes CASSLATSSYGYTF.

The rearrangement joins TRBV4-1 to TRBJ1-2, with 7 bases matching TRBD1. Looked up from germline, CDR1 is MGHRA and CDR2 is YSYEKL. V was clipped by 2 bases and J by 3 bases; unmatched bases: 9. The CDR3 is 16 residues long. CDR3 sequence reads: CASSQFRLTGYYGYTF. The CDR3 nucleotides are TGCGCCAGCAGCCAATTCAGGTTGACAGGGTACTATGGCTACACCTTC.

This clone was seen more than once but under ten times. The V and J genes are TRBV6-1 and TRBJ2-1; D is perhaps TRBD1 (6 bases). This CDR3 spans 14 amino acids. Per the germline V gene, CDR1 is MNHNS and CDR2 is SASEGT. The CDR3 here is CALRGTDMGNEQFF. The CDR3, as DNA: TGTGCGCTGAGGGGGACCGATATGGGGAATGAGCAGTTCTTC.